This TCR beta chain was obtained from a study of blood T cell repertoires in COVID-19. Overall study context: The study drew acute and convalescent COVID-19 samples from the United States, Italy and Spain. T cells, B-cell-depleted T cells, or PBMCs provided the cDNA or gDNA that served as material.

This table comes from immunoSEQ multiplex PCR, and its TCRdb copy is limited to in-frame clones, with some not included. The sample includes roughly 260,000 clones, roughly 80% seen only once; the top ten take over 3%. CDR1 is KGHDR and CDR2 is SFDVKD in the germline V gene. CDR3 length equals 17 residues. V lost 1 base and J 0 bases, leaving 11 bases between the germline ends. This sequence was found in a woman aged 40 to 49 with active or convalescent COVID-19. This rearrangement joins TRBV24-1 to TRBJ2-2; possible D gene TRBD1, 6 bases. What was sequenced was peripheral blood. CDR3 DNA sequence: TGTGCCACCAGTGATTTCTTCGCAGGGGCGAACACCGGGGAGCTGTTTTTT. Residues: CATSDFFAGANTGELFF.